This is a list of T cell receptor beta chains from one sample in a study of neurological immune-mediated disorders. TCRdb processed the 5' RACE reads anew with MiXCR; each CDR3 protein has one entry. The table has 84,000 or so distinct CDR3 sequences, less than 15% seen once. The sample was PBMCs. The receptors were gathered from a female donor with HTLV-1-associated myelopathy (HAM/TSP). The CDR3 runs from the conserved cysteine through the conserved F or W. The D gene is left open where the match is weak. Clone size appears in some rows only: once, few, many, or a class for an expanded clone.

clone size: NA
D gene: TRBD1
J gene: TRBJ1-1
V gene: TRBV6-1
CDR3 protein: CASSELTGVEGKAFF
CDR3 DNA: TGTGCCAGCAGTGAGCTTACAGGGGTGGAGGGTAAAGCTTTCTTT

clone size: many
D gene: NA
J gene: TRBJ2-3
V gene: TRBV10-3
CDR3 protein: CAISPTGTDTQYF
CDR3 DNA: TGTGCCATCAGTCCTACAGGGACGGATACGCAGTATTTT

clone size: many
D gene: TRBD1
J gene: TRBJ2-3
V gene: TRBV4-1
CDR3 protein: CASSQAGSGTGGTDTQYF
CDR3 DNA: TGCGCCAGCAGCCAAGCGGGGAGTGGGACAGGGGGAACAGATACGCAGTATTTT

clone size: many
D gene: NA
J gene: TRBJ1-2
V gene: TRBV28
CDR3 protein: CASTHSEGYTF
CDR3 DNA: TGTGCCAGCACCCATTCGGAAGGCTACACCTTC

clone size: many
D gene: NA
J gene: TRBJ2-7
V gene: TRBV12-3/TRBV12-4
CDR3 protein: CASTIQGLHEQYF
CDR3 DNA: TGTGCCAGCACCATACAGGGTCTCCACGAGCAGTACTTC

clone size: many
D gene: TRBD1
J gene: TRBJ2-1
V gene: TRBV7-9
CDR3 protein: CATLINRGDEQFF
CDR3 DNA: TGTGCCACACTTATTAACAGGGGCGATGAGCAGTTCTTC

clone size: many
D gene: TRBD1
J gene: TRBJ1-6
V gene: TRBV2
CDR3 protein: CASSEQGENSPLHF
CDR3 DNA: TGTGCCAGCAGTGAACAGGGGGAAAATTCACCCCTCCACTTT

clone size: many
D gene: NA
J gene: TRBJ2-5
V gene: TRBV5-1
CDR3 protein: CASSAQGTVSETQYF
CDR3 DNA: TGCGCCAGCAGCGCCCAGGGGACCGTTTCGGAGACCCAGTACTTC

clone size: many
D gene: NA
J gene: TRBJ2-5
V gene: TRBV20-1
CDR3 protein: CSADGWRGRGETQYF
CDR3 DNA: TGCAGTGCTGACGGGTGGAGGGGGAGAGGAGAGACCCAGTACTTC

clone size: NA
D gene: NA
J gene: TRBJ1-2
V gene: TRBV2
CDR3 protein: CASIPDQGGGYTF
CDR3 DNA: TGTGCCAGCATCCCAGATCAAGGGGGGGGCTACACCTTC

clone size: many
D gene: NA
J gene: TRBJ2-3
V gene: TRBV20-1
CDR3 protein: CSARVDTSTDTQYF
CDR3 DNA: TGCAGTGCTAGAGTGGACACGAGCACAGATACGCAGTATTTT

clone size: many
D gene: NA
J gene: TRBJ2-7
V gene: TRBV5-1
CDR3 protein: CASSSTIYEQYF
CDR3 DNA: TGCGCCAGCAGCTCCACGATCTACGAGCAGTACTTC

clone size: NA
D gene: NA
J gene: TRBJ2-3
V gene: TRBV10-3
CDR3 protein: CVARTDSSTDTQYF
CDR3 DNA: TGTGTCGCCAGGACGGATTCTAGCACAGATACGCAGTATTTT

clone size: many
D gene: TRBD1
J gene: TRBJ1-2
V gene: TRBV11-1
CDR3 protein: CASSLATTGGYGYTF
CDR3 DNA: TGTGCCAGCAGCTTAGCCACGACAGGGGGCTATGGCTACACCTTC

clone size: many
D gene: NA
J gene: TRBJ2-7
V gene: TRBV28
CDR3 protein: CASSSGKYEQYF
CDR3 DNA: TGTGCCAGCAGTTCAGGGAAGTACGAGCAGTACTTC

clone size: many
D gene: NA
J gene: TRBJ2-7
V gene: TRBV12-3/TRBV12-4
CDR3 protein: CASSLGATAKQYF
CDR3 DNA: TGTGCCAGCAGTTTAGGAGCAACAGCGAAGCAGTACTTC

clone size: NA
D gene: NA
J gene: TRBJ2-5
V gene: TRBV7-2
CDR3 protein: CASSSKKGGAETQYF
CDR3 DNA: TGTGCCAGCAGCTCTAAGAAGGGGGGCGCCGAGACCCAGTACTTC

clone size: NA
D gene: NA
J gene: TRBJ2-5
V gene: TRBV29-1
CDR3 protein: CSVSVSIRETQYF
CDR3 DNA: TGCAGCGTTTCGGTCTCAATTCGGGAGACCCAGTACTTC

clone size: many
D gene: TRBD1
J gene: TRBJ2-1
V gene: TRBV7-8
CDR3 protein: CASSLAGTGGWNEQFF
CDR3 DNA: TGTGCCAGCAGCTTAGCCGGGACAGGGGGCTGGAATGAGCAGTTCTTC

clone size: many
D gene: NA
J gene: TRBJ1-5
V gene: TRBV28
CDR3 protein: CASTGVNQPQHF
CDR3 DNA: TGTGCCAGCACAGGGGTGAATCAGCCCCAGCATTTT

clone size: many
D gene: NA
J gene: TRBJ2-7
V gene: TRBV14
CDR3 protein: CASSQVQTNLYEQYF
CDR3 DNA: TGTGCCAGCAGCCAAGTCCAGACGAACCTCTACGAGCAGTACTTC

clone size: many
D gene: NA
J gene: TRBJ2-1
V gene: TRBV20-1
CDR3 protein: CSASGKGNDEQFF
CDR3 DNA: TGCAGTGCTAGCGGTAAGGGAAATGATGAGCAGTTCTTC

clone size: few
D gene: TRBD1
J gene: TRBJ1-3
V gene: TRBV18
CDR3 protein: CASSGTGILFSGNTIYF
CDR3 DNA: TGTGCCAGCTCCGGGACAGGGATCCTCTTCTCTGGAAACACCATATATTTT

clone size: many
D gene: TRBD1
J gene: TRBJ2-5
V gene: TRBV20-1
CDR3 protein: CSARDRGQETQYF
CDR3 DNA: TGCAGTGCCAGGGACAGGGGACAAGAGACCCAGTACTTC

clone size: many
D gene: NA
J gene: TRBJ2-3
V gene: TRBV2
CDR3 protein: CASSGVDTQYF
CDR3 DNA: TGTGCCAGCAGTGGAGTCGATACGCAGTATTTT

clone size: medium-sized
D gene: TRBD1
J gene: TRBJ2-6
V gene: TRBV5-1
CDR3 protein: CASSLGQEAGANVLTF
CDR3 DNA: TGCGCCAGCAGCTTAGGACAGGAGGCCGGGGCCAACGTCCTGACTTTC

clone size: NA
D gene: NA
J gene: TRBJ2-1
V gene: TRBV15
CDR3 protein: CATSRILHNEQFF
CDR3 DNA: TGTGCTACCAGCAGGATTCTCCACAATGAGCAGTTCTTC

clone size: few
D gene: NA
J gene: TRBJ2-7
V gene: TRBV6-5
CDR3 protein: CASSYAAGHTYEQYF
CDR3 DNA: TGTGCCAGCAGTTACGCGGCAGGGCATACCTACGAGCAGTACTTC

clone size: many
D gene: TRBD2
J gene: TRBJ2-5
V gene: TRBV29-1
CDR3 protein: CSAPGGLAGKGETQYF
CDR3 DNA: TGCAGCGCCCCCGGGGGTTTAGCGGGCAAGGGGGAGACCCAGTACTTC

clone size: many
D gene: NA
J gene: TRBJ2-4
V gene: TRBV9
CDR3 protein: CASSVGPSNDIQYF
CDR3 DNA: TGTGCCAGCAGCGTAGGTCCCTCCAACGACATTCAGTACTTC

clone size: many
D gene: NA
J gene: TRBJ1-2
V gene: TRBV20-1
CDR3 protein: CSARRPGGNYGYTF
CDR3 DNA: TGCAGTGCTAGACGACCGGGGGGCAACTATGGCTACACCTTC

clone size: many
D gene: TRBD2
J gene: TRBJ2-1
V gene: TRBV4-1
CDR3 protein: CASSQGLAGGLYNEQFF
CDR3 DNA: TGCGCCAGCAGCCAAGGATTAGCGGGGGGGCTCTACAATGAGCAGTTCTTC

clone size: NA
D gene: NA
J gene: TRBJ2-5
V gene: TRBV15
CDR3 protein: CATSRDKGGRQETQYF
CDR3 DNA: TGTGCTACCAGCAGAGATAAAGGAGGCAGACAAGAGACCCAGTACTTC

clone size: few
D gene: TRBD1
J gene: TRBJ2-6
V gene: TRBV28
CDR3 protein: CASSPRQGRGANVLTF
CDR3 DNA: TGTGCCAGCAGTCCACGACAGGGGAGAGGGGCCAACGTCCTGACTTTC

clone size: NA
D gene: TRBD1
J gene: TRBJ1-5
V gene: TRBV12-3/TRBV12-4
CDR3 protein: CASRRGRDQPQHF
CDR3 DNA: TGTGCCAGCAGGAGGGGGCGGGATCAGCCCCAGCATTTT

clone size: many
D gene: NA
J gene: TRBJ1-5
V gene: TRBV5-1
CDR3 protein: CASSLGLNQPQHF
CDR3 DNA: TGCGCCAGTAGCTTAGGACTTAATCAGCCCCAGCATTTT

clone size: NA
D gene: NA
J gene: TRBJ2-7
V gene: TRBV2
CDR3 protein: CASCHMSSYEQYF
CDR3 DNA: TGTGCCAGCTGCCACATGAGCTCCTACGAGCAGTACTTC

clone size: many
D gene: TRBD1
J gene: TRBJ2-3
V gene: TRBV12-3/TRBV12-4
CDR3 protein: CASRIRGSRFLDTQYF
CDR3 DNA: TGTGCCAGCAGAATCAGGGGGTCCCGTTTCTTGGATACGCAGTATTTT

clone size: many
D gene: NA
J gene: TRBJ2-5
V gene: TRBV20-1
CDR3 protein: CSASSLQETQYF
CDR3 DNA: TGCAGTGCTAGCTCCTTACAAGAGACCCAGTACTTC

clone size: many
D gene: TRBD2
J gene: TRBJ2-3
V gene: TRBV28
CDR3 protein: CASSLGAGGASTDTQYF
CDR3 DNA: TGTGCCAGCAGTTTAGGGGCGGGGGGGGCTAGCACAGATACGCAGTATTTT

clone size: NA
D gene: NA
J gene: TRBJ2-7
V gene: TRBV29-1
CDR3 protein: CSVGTLIEQYF
CDR3 DNA: TGCAGCGTCGGGACCCTGATCGAGCAGTACTTC

clone size: many
D gene: NA
J gene: TRBJ2-1
V gene: TRBV14
CDR3 protein: CASSQGSYNEQFF
CDR3 DNA: TGTGCCAGCAGCCAGGGTTCCTACAATGAGCAGTTCTTC

clone size: many
D gene: NA
J gene: TRBJ2-3
V gene: TRBV11-2
CDR3 protein: CASSLEPGNTQYF
CDR3 DNA: TGTGCCAGCAGCTTAGAACCGGGAAATACGCAGTATTTT

clone size: many
D gene: NA
J gene: TRBJ2-7
V gene: TRBV14
CDR3 protein: CASSQAPGNYEQYF
CDR3 DNA: TGTGCCAGCAGCCAAGCTCCAGGGAACTACGAGCAGTACTTC

clone size: NA
D gene: NA
J gene: TRBJ2-3
V gene: TRBV7-2
CDR3 protein: CASSLWRDTHYF
CDR3 DNA: TGTGCCAGCAGCTTATGGAGAGATACGCACTATTTT

clone size: many
D gene: TRBD1
J gene: TRBJ2-7
V gene: TRBV6-5
CDR3 protein: CASRGTESYEQYF
CDR3 DNA: TGTGCCAGCAGGGGGACAGAATCCTACGAGCAGTACTTC

clone size: many
D gene: TRBD1
J gene: TRBJ2-7
V gene: TRBV7-2
CDR3 protein: CASSLVGPGQITYEQYF
CDR3 DNA: TGTGCCAGCAGCTTAGTCGGACCGGGACAGATTACCTACGAGCAGTACTTC

clone size: many
D gene: NA
J gene: TRBJ2-3
V gene: TRBV5-1
CDR3 protein: CASSFEWGGWTDTQYF
CDR3 DNA: TGCGCCAGCAGCTTCGAGTGGGGGGGCTGGACAGATACGCAGTATTTT

clone size: NA
D gene: TRBD1
J gene: TRBJ2-2
V gene: TRBV2
CDR3 protein: CASSKDIGQGSWELFF
CDR3 DNA: TGTGCCAGCAGTAAAGACATCGGACAGGGCTCCTGGGAGCTGTTTTTT

clone size: many
D gene: TRBD1
J gene: TRBJ2-1
V gene: TRBV25-1
CDR3 protein: CASRMTGVYNEQFF
CDR3 DNA: TGTGCCAGCAGGATGACAGGGGTCTACAATGAGCAGTTCTTC

clone size: many
D gene: NA
J gene: TRBJ2-7
V gene: TRBV15
CDR3 protein: CATSRDKATWTQSSYEQYF
CDR3 DNA: TGTGCCACCAGCAGAGATAAGGCCACCTGGACACAAAGCTCCTACGAGCAGTACTTC

clone size: NA
D gene: NA
J gene: TRBJ2-2
V gene: TRBV5-1
CDR3 protein: CASSLGRGNTGELFF
CDR3 DNA: TGCGCCAGCAGCTTGGGCCGGGGGAACACCGGGGAGCTGTTTTTT